The 2 T cell receptor beta chains below come from one sample, sequenced in a study of cytomegalovirus exposure and HLA in healthy donors. With 60 Vbeta and 13 Jbeta primers, the PCR was carried out. TCRdb keeps only in-frame clones here, not all; method: immunoSEQ multiplex PCR. The sample carries 120,000 or so clones, about 80% recorded once. The sequencing input was PBMCs. These receptors all stem from a woman in her forties or fifties in good health and CMV-seronegative.

This clone was picked up one time. V gene TRBV28 combines with J gene TRBJ1-3, with a possible D match to TRBD1 (6 bases). The germline V and J ends were trimmed by 6 bases and 0 bases, with 9 bases remaining between them. Germline values: CDR1 MDHEN, CDR2 SYDVKM. CDR3 size: 14 residues. The CDR3: CASRVQGSGNTIYF. Here the CDR3 DNA reads TGTGCCAGCAGGGTACAGGGCTCTGGAAACACCATATATTTT. Using reference TRBV28 and TRBJ1-3 for the parts outside the CDR3, the full variable domain is DVKVTQSSRYLVKRTGEKVFLECVQDMDHENMFWYRQDPGLGLRLIYFSYDVKMKEKGDIPEGYSVSREKKERFSLILESASTNQTSMYLCASRVQGSGNTIYFGEGSWLTVV.

This clone occurred a few times. The rearrangement joins TRBV6-1 to TRBJ2-5; 7 nucleotides match TRBD2. V shed 10 bases and J 5 bases; nucleotides not matched to a gene: 13. The CDR3 sequence is 14 residues long. The germline V gene encodes CDR1 MNHNS and CDR2 SASEGT. Here the CDR3 DNA reads TGTGCCACCGGTACATCACTAGCGATCGAGACCCAGTACTTC. Its protein product is CATGTSLAIETQYF.